The 21 T cell receptor beta chains reported below all come from one sample, sequenced in a study of beta chain features in type 1 diabetes. Every bit of the isolated RNA underwent reverse transcription, so sequencing read expressed TCRB transcripts. This table comes from immunoSEQ multiplex PCR, and its TCRdb copy is limited to in-frame clones, with some not included. The table records 450,000 to 600,000 clones, approximately 31% of them present only once. Sequenced sample: naive CD4+ T cells from blood. These receptors were taken from a man aged 18 to 29 in good health.

As regards this clone: Other DNA sequences from this sample encode an identical CDR3 as well. The V gene is TRBV20-1, the J gene TRBJ2-1; D may match TRBD1 or TRBD2 (5 bases each). Trimming shortened V by 6 bases and J by 7 bases, and 10 bases separated the two germline ends. Germline V lookup: CDR1 DFQATT, CDR2 SNEGSKA (reference sequence). The CDR3 loop spans 11 amino acids. This CDR3 is CSARGGNEQFF. The CDR3 bases are TGCAGTGCGAGGGGTGGAAATGAGCAGTTCTTC.

The chain employs TRBV28 and TRBJ2-6; the D gene is possibly TRBD2 (5 bases). This CDR3 comprises 17 residues. The germline V gene encodes CDR1 MDHEN and CDR2 SYDVKM. Trimming stripped 5 bases from V and 0 bases from J, with 14 bases between. CDR3 coding DNA: TGTGCCAGCAGTCTCCCCTGGAGGAGCTCTGGGGCCAACGTCCTGACTTTC. It translates to CASSLPWRSSGANVLTF. The full variable domain, rest sourced from reference TRBV28 and TRBJ2-6, is DVKVTQSSRYLVKRTGEKVFLECVQDMDHENMFWYRQDPGLGLRLIYFSYDVKMKEKGDIPEGYSVSREKKERFSLILESASTNQTSMYLCASSLPWRSSGANVLTFGAGSRLTVL.

This clone was observed a few times. At the DNA level, this CDR3 is encoded by other sequences in the same sample as well. The chain uses TRBV7-9 and TRBJ2-6; tentative D call: TRBD2 (5 bases). This CDR3 region has 15 residues. CDR1 is SEHNR and CDR2 is FQNEAQ in the germline V gene (reference sequence). V lost 0 bases to trimming and J lost 2 bases, with 5 bases between them. CDR3 sequence reads: CASSLAGAGANVLTF. DNA for the CDR3: TGTGCCAGCAGCTTAGCGGGAGCTGGGGCCAACGTCCTGACTTTC.

This clone has a handful of counts. The chain couples TRBV4-3 to TRBJ2-2; no reliable D call. There are 16 residues in the CDR3. The germline V gene has CDR1 LGHNA and CDR2 YSLEER. Trimming left V 0 bases short and J 2 bases short, with 10 bases between. CDR3 loop: CASSQDVRSNTGELFF. The CDR3 DNA follows: TGCGCCAGCAGCCAAGATGTCAGGTCTAACACCGGGGAGCTGTTTTTT.

Only a few counts were recorded for this clone. This chain joins TRBV7-9 and TRBJ2-1; no firm D call. The V gene's germline CDR1 is SEHNR and CDR2 FQNEAQ (reference sequence). The CDR3 is 14 amino acids. Trimming removed 5 bases at V and 4 bases at J, with 12 bases between. The CDR3 nucleotides read TGTGCCAGCAGCCCTCTAGGAATGTACAATGAGCAGTTCTTC. It encodes CASSPLGMYNEQFF.

Comments on this clone: The same CDR3 is also encoded by other DNA sequences in this sample. The V gene is TRBV28, the J gene TRBJ2-7, with D unresolved. Germline CDR1 MDHEN, CDR2 SYDVKM. Between the trimmed V and J ends, which lost 8 bases and 0 bases, there was a span of 8 bases. The CDR3 contains 12 residues. The CDR3 DNA reads TGTGCCAGCTCCTTAGGCTCCTACGAGCAGTACTTC. It encodes CASSLGSYEQYF. Based on the CDR3 plus reference TRBV28 and TRBJ2-7, the full variable domain is DVKVTQSSRYLVKRTGEKVFLECVQDMDHENMFWYRQDPGLGLRLIYFSYDVKMKEKGDIPEGYSVSREKKERFSLILESASTNQTSMYLCASSLGSYEQYFGPGTRLTVT.

This clone has more than one count but fewer than ten. Other nucleotide sequences from this sample produce the same CDR3. The chain recombines TRBV18 with TRBJ2-3; the D is unclear. The V gene lost 2 bases and the J gene lost 3 bases, with 3 bases spanning the gap. Germline loops: CDR1 KGHSH, CDR2 LQKENI. The CDR3 spans 12 residues. The CDR3 protein is CASSPATDTQYF. CDR3 bases: TGTGCCAGCTCACCAGCGACAGATACGCAGTATTTT.

This clone has more than one count but fewer than ten. V usage is TRBV5-1 and J usage is TRBJ2-5, with a possible D match to TRBD1 (5 bases). Trimming left V 5 bases short and J 4 bases short, with 15 bases between. The germline V gene encodes CDR1 SGHRS and CDR2 YFSETQ. This CDR3 has 14 amino acids. The CDR3 reads CASSGLGVIETQYF. CDR3 sequence (DNA): TGCGCCAGCAGTGGTTTAGGGGTTATAGAGACCCAGTACTTC. Full variable domain (remainder filled in from reference TRBV5-1 and TRBJ2-5): KAGVTQTPRYLIKTRGQQVTLSCSPISGHRSVSWYQQTPGQGLQFLFEYFSETQRNKGNFPGRFSGRQFSNSRSEMNVSTLELGDSALYLCASSGLGVIETQYFGPGTRLLVL.

This chain joins TRBV29-1 and TRBJ2-1; D ambiguous. V lost 7 bases to trimming and J lost 2 bases, with 12 bases between them. CDR3 length equals 13 residues. Germline CDR1 SQVTM, CDR2 ANQGSEA. CDR3 in DNA: TGCAGCGCCAATAAGGACCCCTACAATGAGCAGTTCTTC. This sequence encodes CSANKDPYNEQFF.

This clone was seen more than once but under ten times. The rearrangement links TRBV11-2 to TRBJ1-1, with D tentatively TRBD1 (5 bases). Germline lookup yields CDR1 SGHAT and CDR2 FQNNGV. This CDR3 region has 13 residues. V shed 5 bases and J shed 1 base, with 8 bases lying between them. The CDR3 DNA follows: TGTGCCAGCAGCCTGACAGCGAACACTGAAGCTTTCTTT. This translates into CASSLTANTEAFF.

This chain joins TRBV5-1 and TRBJ2-6; 7 bases map to TRBD1. CDR1 and CDR2 from the germline V gene are SGHRS and YFSETQ. The J segment lost 5 bases and the V segment lost 3 bases, leaving 8 bases of the junction unmatched. CDR3 length: 16 amino acids. CDR3 sequence (DNA): TGCGCCAGCAGCTCGGGACAGACGAGCTGGGCCAACGTCCTGACTTTC. Protein: CASSSGQTSWANVLTF.

As to this clone: Other nucleotide sequences in the sample specify the same CDR3. The chain has TRBV29-1 and TRBJ1-2, with 7 bases lining up with TRBD1. The CDR3 is 12 residues long. Per the germline V gene, CDR1 is SQVTM and CDR2 is ANQGSEA. Germline trimming cut 4 bases from V and 5 bases from J; bases unmatched to any gene: 4. The CDR3 loop is CSVGQGGYGYTF. CDR3 coding DNA: TGCAGCGTTGGACAGGGTGGTTATGGCTACACCTTC.

A few counts support this clone. CDR3: CAWTRPNAGEQFF. The CDR3 nucleotides are TGTGCCTGGACTAGGCCCAACGCGGGGGAGCAGTTCTTC. The genes are TRBV30 and TRBJ2-1, with D maybe TRBD2 (6 bases). CDR1 is GTSNPN, CDR2 SVGIG, per germline (reference sequence). The CDR3 is made up of 13 amino acids. The V gene lost 4 bases and the J gene lost 10 bases, with 17 bases spanning the gap.

This clone was observed a few times. The chain joins TRBV18 to TRBJ2-1; 7 nucleotides agree with TRBD1. The CDR3 length is 14 residues. The V gene's germline CDR1 is KGHSH and CDR2 LQKENI. V was pared by 5 bases and J by 4 bases, with 5 bases of the junction left unmatched. In nucleotides, the CDR3 is TGTGCCAGCTCATTCGACAGGGAATACAATGAGCAGTTCTTC. Its translation: CASSFDREYNEQFF.

This clone has only a few counts. J is TRBJ2-1 and V is TRBV7-9; no definite D call. CDR1 is SEHNR, CDR2 FQNEAQ, per germline (reference sequence). CDR3 length equals 14 residues. The V end was cut by 1 base, the J end by 7 bases, with 11 bases between. Written as DNA, the CDR3 is TGTGCCAGCAGCTTAGTACTGGGGTGGAATGAGCAGTTCTTC. Its protein is CASSLVLGWNEQFF.

This clone occurred a few times. This chain connects TRBV6-1 to TRBJ1-1, with D uncertain. The length of the CDR3 is 13 residues. Trimming shortened V by 6 bases and J by 6 bases, and 14 bases separated the two germline ends. In germline, CDR1 is MNHNS, CDR2 SASEGT. The CDR3 bases are TGTGCCAGCAGGATGGAGAATTTCTCTGAAGCTTTCTTT. Its translation is CASRMENFSEAFF.

The CDR3 nucleotides read TGCAGCGTTGAAGAAGGGGGAAAGGGACAGCCCCAGCATTTT. Translated, it gives CSVEEGGKGQPQHF. The chain employs TRBV29-1 and TRBJ1-5; a possible D gene is TRBD1 (6 bases). The CDR3 consists of 14 residues. V was pared by 0 bases and J by 7 bases, with 13 bases between. Looked up from germline, CDR1 is SQVTM and CDR2 is ANQGSEA.

J is TRBJ1-1 and V is TRBV20-1; D is unresolved. The CDR3 extends over 9 amino acids. The V gene's germline CDR1 is DFQATT and CDR2 SNEGSKA (reference sequence). The V and J ends lost 6 bases and 10 bases respectively, with 9 bases between them. The CDR3 nucleotides read TGCAGTGCCGGAAATCTAGCTTTCTTT. Its protein is CSAGNLAFF.

This clone appeared a single time. The V and J genes are TRBV10-3 and TRBJ2-7, with D perhaps matching TRBD1 (6 bases). Trimming pared 7 bases from V and 0 bases from J, leaving 13 bases between. The germline V gene encodes CDR1 ENHRY and CDR2 SYGVKD. This CDR3 spans 14 amino acids. CDR3 sequence reads: CAINSDRSSYEQYF. CDR3 coding DNA: TGTGCCATCAATAGCGACAGGAGCTCCTACGAGCAGTACTTC.

The chain couples TRBV2 to TRBJ1-2; D is perhaps TRBD1 (6 bases). Trimming shortened V by 6 bases and J by 8 bases, and 10 bases separated the two germline ends. Germline CDR1 is SNHLY and CDR2 is FYNNEI. The CDR3 covers 11 residues. CDR3 bases: TGTGCCAGCAGAGAGACAGGAGGCTACACCTTC. It translates to CASRETGGYTF.

V is TRBV20-1 and J is TRBJ2-7, with a tentative D call TRBD1 (6 bases). Trimming cost V 6 bases and J 2 bases, with 8 bases left between them. This CDR3 comprises 11 residues. CDR1 and CDR2 (germline): DFQATT, SNEGSKA (reference sequence). The CDR3 spells CSAQGPYEQYF. In DNA form, the CDR3 reads TGCAGTGCACAGGGCCCCTACGAGCAGTACTTC.